Listed here are 11 T cell receptor beta chains from one sample, sequenced in a study of blood T cells in healthy people across ages. With a J-beta primer mix and a sample-barcoded 5' primer, a second PCR ran roughly 6 to 12 cycles. From the 5' RACE reads, TCRdb called clonotypes with MiXCR, one entry per CDR3 protein. The sample carries around 1,700,000 distinct CDR3 sequences, over 25% recorded once. Sequencing used blood. The receptors come from a woman in her twenties or thirties in good health.

This clonotype has ten or more counts. The chain employs TRBV5-1 and TRBJ1-4, with 7 bases aligning to TRBD1. Germline CDR1 SGHRS, CDR2 YFSETQ. Losses at the gene ends were 4 bases for V and 3 bases for J; bases not matched to a gene: 9. The length of the CDR3 is 16 residues. CDR3 sequence: CASSRNPGQPNEKLFF. CDR3 DNA sequence: TGCGCCAGCAGCAGAAATCCGGGACAGCCTAATGAAAAACTGTTTTTT.

This clonotype has more than one count but fewer than ten. The chain combines TRBV5-1 with TRBJ2-7, with 9 bases identical to TRBD2. The V and J ends lost 3 bases and 1 base, in that order; junction bases with no gene match: 5. The CDR3 totals 15 residues. Germline V gene data show CDR1 as SGHRS and CDR2 as YFSETQ. Here the CDR3 DNA reads TGCGCCAGCAGCTCCTCCCTAGCGGGGTCCTACGAGCAGTACTTC. Translation gives CASSSSLAGSYEQYF.

The rearrangement uses TRBV20-1 and TRBJ2-3; a possible D gene is TRBD1 (6 bases). The germline V gene encodes CDR1 DFQATT and CDR2 SNEGSKA (reference sequence). This CDR3 contains 14 residues. Trimming took 5 bases from V and 2 from J, leaving 14 bases between them. CDR3 sequence reads: CSARDRTYTDTQYF. The CDR3 region has the DNA TGCAGTGCTCGCGACAGGACCTACACAGATACGCAGTATTTT.

This clonotype was seen ten or more times. The rearrangement joins TRBV11-2 to TRBJ2-5, with TRBD2 as a possible D gene (5 bases). Germline V CDR1 and CDR2: SGHAT, FQNNGV. The CDR3 contains 11 residues. Deletions cut 8 bases from V and 5 bases from J, with 9 bases between. The DNA of the CDR3 is TGTGCCAGCTTAGCGCAGGAGACCCAGTACTTC. Its translation is CASLAQETQYF.

In its sample, this clonotype was seen many times. The CDR3 protein is CASKRQGIVYEQYF. DNA of the CDR3: TGTGCCAGCAAGCGCCAGGGTATTGTGTACGAGCAGTACTTC. The chain links TRBV6-5 to TRBJ2-7; possible D gene TRBD1, 5 bases. This CDR3 contains 14 residues. V was trimmed by 7 bases and J by 4 bases, leaving 17 bases between them. The V gene's germline CDR1 is MNHEY and CDR2 SVGAGI.

The V gene is TRBV20-1, the J gene TRBJ2-1; 12 bases map to TRBD2. Germline V CDR1 and CDR2: DFQATT, SNEGSKA (reference sequence). This CDR3 spans 14 amino acids. J lost 6 bases, V lost 7 bases, and 7 bases had no gene match. The CDR3 nucleotides are TGCAGTGTTAGTAAACTAGCGGGAGGCAATGAGCAGTTCTTC. Amino acids: CSVSKLAGGNEQFF.

The rearrangement uses TRBV28 and TRBJ2-4, with D unresolved. Per the germline V gene, CDR1 is MDHEN and CDR2 is SYDVKM. This CDR3 is 15 amino acids long. The V end was cut by 5 bases, the J end by 0 bases, with 11 bases between. For the CDR3, the DNA is TGTGCCAGCAGTCAATTCCTTGGAGCCAAAAACATTCAGTACTTC. As protein: CASSQFLGAKNIQYF.

This clonotype appeared a few times. The chain recombines TRBV5-1 with TRBJ2-7; no clear D. V was clipped by 4 bases and J by 0 bases, with 14 bases between them. The CDR3 is 15 amino acids. Germline assignment: CDR1 SGHRS and CDR2 YFSETQ. The CDR3 coding sequence is TGCGCCAGCAGCCCGACAACAGTGGCCTCCTACGAGCAGTACTTC. Translated: CASSPTTVASYEQYF.

V gene TRBV6-5 combines with J gene TRBJ2-2; D is ambiguous. CDR1 and CDR2 (germline): MNHEY, SVGAGI. The CDR3 covers 11 residues. V was trimmed by 8 bases and J by 4 bases, leaving 5 bases between them. The CDR3 DNA follows: TGTGCCAGCCGAACCACCGGGGAGCTGTTTTTT. This gives the protein CASRTTGELFF.

This clonotype appeared a few times. The genes are TRBV29-1 and TRBJ2-7; 10 nucleotides align to TRBD2. Germline CDR1 reads SQVTM; CDR2 reads ANQGSEA. J lost 4 bases, V lost 0 bases, and 9 bases had no gene match. The CDR3 consists of 16 residues. Written as DNA, the CDR3 is TGCAGCGTTGAAGACCCGACTAGCGGGCGGTTGTACGAGCAGTACTTC. As protein: CSVEDPTSGRLYEQYF.

This clonotype showed up just a few times. The rearrangement links TRBV7-9 to TRBJ2-5, with D tentatively TRBD1 (5 bases). Germline V gene data show CDR1 as SEHNR and CDR2 as FQNEAQ (reference sequence). V gave up 5 bases and J gave up 2 bases, with 21 bases separating them. The CDR3 runs to 17 residues. The DNA of the CDR3 is TGTGCCAGCAGCCTCAGGGAACCCGATTATTTACAAGAGACCCAGTACTTC. It specifies CASSLREPDYLQETQYF.